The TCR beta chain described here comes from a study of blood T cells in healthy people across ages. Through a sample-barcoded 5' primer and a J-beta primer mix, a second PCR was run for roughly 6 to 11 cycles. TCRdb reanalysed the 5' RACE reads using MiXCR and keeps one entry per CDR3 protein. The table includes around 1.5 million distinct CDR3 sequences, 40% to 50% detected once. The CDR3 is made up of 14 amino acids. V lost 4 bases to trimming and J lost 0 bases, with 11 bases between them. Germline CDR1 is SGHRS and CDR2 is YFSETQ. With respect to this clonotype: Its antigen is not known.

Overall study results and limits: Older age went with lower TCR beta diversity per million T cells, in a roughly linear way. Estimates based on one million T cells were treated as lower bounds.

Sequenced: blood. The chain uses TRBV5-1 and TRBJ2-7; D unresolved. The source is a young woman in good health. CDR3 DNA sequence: TGCGCCAGCAGCATTTCTGGCGCCTCCTACGAGCAGTACTTC. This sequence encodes CASSISGASYEQYF.